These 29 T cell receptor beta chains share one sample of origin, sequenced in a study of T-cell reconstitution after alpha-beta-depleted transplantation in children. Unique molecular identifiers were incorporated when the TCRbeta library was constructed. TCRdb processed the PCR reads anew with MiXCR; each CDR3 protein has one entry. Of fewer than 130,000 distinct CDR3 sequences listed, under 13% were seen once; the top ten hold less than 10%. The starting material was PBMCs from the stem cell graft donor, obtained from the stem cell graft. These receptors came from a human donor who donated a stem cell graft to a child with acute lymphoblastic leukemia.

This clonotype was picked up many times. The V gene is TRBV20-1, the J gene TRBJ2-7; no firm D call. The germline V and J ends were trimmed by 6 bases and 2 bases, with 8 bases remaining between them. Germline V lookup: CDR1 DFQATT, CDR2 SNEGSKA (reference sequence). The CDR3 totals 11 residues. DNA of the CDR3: TGCAGTGCCCCACAGACCTACGAGCAGTACTTC. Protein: CSAPQTYEQYF.

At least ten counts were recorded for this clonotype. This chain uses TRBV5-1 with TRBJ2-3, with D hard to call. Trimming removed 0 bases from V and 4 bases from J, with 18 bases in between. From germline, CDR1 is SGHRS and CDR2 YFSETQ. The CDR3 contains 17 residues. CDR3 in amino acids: CASSLGRSNSGSDTQYF. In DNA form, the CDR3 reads TGCGCCAGCAGCTTGGGACGGTCTAATTCTGGATCAGATACGCAGTATTTT.

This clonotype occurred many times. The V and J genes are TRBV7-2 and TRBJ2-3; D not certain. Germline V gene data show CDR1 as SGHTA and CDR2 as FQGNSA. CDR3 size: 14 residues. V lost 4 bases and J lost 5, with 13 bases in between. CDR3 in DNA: TGTGCCAGCAGCTCTACTACGACGGGAGATACGCAGTATTTT. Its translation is CASSSTTTGDTQYF.

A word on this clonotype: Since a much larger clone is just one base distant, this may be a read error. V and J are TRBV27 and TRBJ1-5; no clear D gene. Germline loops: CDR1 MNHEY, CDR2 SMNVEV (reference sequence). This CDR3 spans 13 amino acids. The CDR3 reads CASRSMAYEPRHF. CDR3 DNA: TGTGCCAGCAGATCCATGGCCTACGAACCCCGGCATTTT.

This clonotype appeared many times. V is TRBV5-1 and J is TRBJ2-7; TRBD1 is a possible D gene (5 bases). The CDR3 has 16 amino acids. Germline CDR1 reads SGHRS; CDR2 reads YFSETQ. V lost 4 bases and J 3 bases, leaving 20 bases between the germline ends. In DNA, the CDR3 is TGCGCCAGCAGCATCAACACAGGACCCCTGATCTACGAGCAGTACTTC. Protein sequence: CASSINTGPLIYEQYF.

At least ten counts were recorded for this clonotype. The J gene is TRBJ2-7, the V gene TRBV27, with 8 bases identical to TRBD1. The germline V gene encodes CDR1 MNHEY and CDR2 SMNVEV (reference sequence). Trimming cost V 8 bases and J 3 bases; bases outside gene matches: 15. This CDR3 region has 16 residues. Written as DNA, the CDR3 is TGTGCCAGCGGAATTAGACAGGGGCCTAACCACTACGAGCAGTACTTC. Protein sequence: CASGIRQGPNHYEQYF.

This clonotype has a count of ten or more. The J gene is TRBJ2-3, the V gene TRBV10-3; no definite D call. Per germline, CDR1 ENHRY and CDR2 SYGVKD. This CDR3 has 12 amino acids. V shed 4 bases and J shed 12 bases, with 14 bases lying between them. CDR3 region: CAISGGLANQYF. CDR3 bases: TGTGCCATCAGTGGGGGTTTGGCAAACCAGTATTTT.

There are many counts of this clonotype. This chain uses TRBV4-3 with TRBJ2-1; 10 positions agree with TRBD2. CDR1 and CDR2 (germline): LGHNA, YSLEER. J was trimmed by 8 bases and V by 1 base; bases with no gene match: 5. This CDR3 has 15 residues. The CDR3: CASSQALAGVYEQFF. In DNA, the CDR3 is TGCGCCAGCAGCCAAGCGCTAGCGGGAGTTTATGAGCAGTTCTTC.

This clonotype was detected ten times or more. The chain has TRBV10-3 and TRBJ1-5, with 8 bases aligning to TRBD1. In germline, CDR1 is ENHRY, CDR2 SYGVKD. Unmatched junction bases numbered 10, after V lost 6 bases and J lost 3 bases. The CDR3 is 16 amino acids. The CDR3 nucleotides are TGTGCCATCAGCCCGGGAGCAGGGGGCTACAATCAGCCCCAGCATTTT. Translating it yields CAISPGAGGYNQPQHF.

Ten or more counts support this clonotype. The CDR3 region is CASSEDRTSGRALSRYEQYF. The CDR3 region has the DNA TGTGCCAGCAGTGAAGATAGGACTAGCGGGAGGGCCCTATCCCGGTACGAGCAGTACTTC. The chain combines TRBV2 with TRBJ2-7; 15 bases map to TRBD2. The V gene end was trimmed by 1 base and the J gene end by 4 bases; junction bases not matched to a gene: 14. The CDR3 covers 20 residues. In germline, CDR1 is SNHLY, CDR2 FYNNEI. Combining the CDR3 with reference TRBV2 and TRBJ2-7 gives the whole variable domain EPEVTQTPSHQVTQMGQEVILRCVPISNHLYFYWYRQILGQKVEFLVSFYNNEISEKSEIFDDQFSVERPDGSNFTLKIRSTKLEDSAMYFCASSEDRTSGRALSRYEQYFGPGTRLTVT.

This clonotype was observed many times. The CDR3 sequence: CASSSQVRELFF. In DNA form, the CDR3 reads TGTGCCAGCAGCTCACAGGTCCGAGAGCTGTTTTTT. V is TRBV5-6 and J is TRBJ2-2, with D possibly matching TRBD1 (5 bases). With 3 bases removed from V and 11 bases from J, the gap between germline ends came to 11 bases. The V gene's germline CDR1 is SGHDT and CDR2 YYEEEE. This CDR3 comprises 12 residues.

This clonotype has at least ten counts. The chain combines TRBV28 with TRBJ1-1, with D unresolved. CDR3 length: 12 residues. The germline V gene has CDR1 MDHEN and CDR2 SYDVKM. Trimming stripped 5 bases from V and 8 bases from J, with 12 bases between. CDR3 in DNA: TGTGCCAGCAGTACCCTCTGGGAGGAAGCTTTCTTT. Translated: CASSTLWEEAFF.

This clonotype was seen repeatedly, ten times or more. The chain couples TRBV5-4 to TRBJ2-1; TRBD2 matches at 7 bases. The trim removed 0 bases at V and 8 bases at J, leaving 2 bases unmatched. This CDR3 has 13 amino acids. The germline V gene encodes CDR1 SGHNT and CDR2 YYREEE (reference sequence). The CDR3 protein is CASSLGGRDEQFF. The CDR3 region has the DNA TGTGCCAGCAGCTTGGGGGGGAGGGATGAGCAGTTCTTC.

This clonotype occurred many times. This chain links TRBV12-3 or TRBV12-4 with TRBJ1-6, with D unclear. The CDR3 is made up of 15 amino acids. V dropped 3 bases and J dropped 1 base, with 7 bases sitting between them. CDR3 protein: CASSFSGSYNSPLHF. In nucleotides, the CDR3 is TGTGCCAGCAGTTTTTCGGGTTCCTATAATTCACCCCTCCACTTT.

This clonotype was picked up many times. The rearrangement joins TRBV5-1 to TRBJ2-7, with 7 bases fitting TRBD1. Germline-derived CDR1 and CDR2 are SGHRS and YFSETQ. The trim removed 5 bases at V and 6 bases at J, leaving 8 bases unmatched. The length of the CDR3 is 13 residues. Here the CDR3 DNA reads TGCGCCAGCAGTGCGTACAGGGGTACCGAGCAGTACTTC. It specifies CASSAYRGTEQYF.

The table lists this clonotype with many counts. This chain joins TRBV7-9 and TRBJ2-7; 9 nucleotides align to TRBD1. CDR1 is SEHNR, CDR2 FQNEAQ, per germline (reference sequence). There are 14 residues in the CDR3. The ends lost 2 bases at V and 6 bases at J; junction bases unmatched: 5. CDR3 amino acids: CASSLRGQGSEQYF. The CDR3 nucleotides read TGTGCCAGCAGCTTACGAGGACAGGGGAGCGAGCAGTACTTC. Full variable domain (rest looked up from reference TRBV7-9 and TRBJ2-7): DTGVSQNPRHKITKRGQNVTFRCDPISEHNRLYWYRQTLGQGPEFLTYFQNEAQLEKSRLLSDRFSAERPKGSFSTLEIQRTEQGDSAMYLCASSLRGQGSEQYFGPGTRLTVT.

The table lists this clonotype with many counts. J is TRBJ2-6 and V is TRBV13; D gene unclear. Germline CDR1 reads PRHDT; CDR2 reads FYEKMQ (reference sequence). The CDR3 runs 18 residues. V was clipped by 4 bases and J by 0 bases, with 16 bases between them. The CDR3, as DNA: TGTGCCAGCAGCTCCCCCGACATTACAAGCTCTGGGGCCAACGTCCTGACTTTC. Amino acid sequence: CASSSPDITSSGANVLTF.

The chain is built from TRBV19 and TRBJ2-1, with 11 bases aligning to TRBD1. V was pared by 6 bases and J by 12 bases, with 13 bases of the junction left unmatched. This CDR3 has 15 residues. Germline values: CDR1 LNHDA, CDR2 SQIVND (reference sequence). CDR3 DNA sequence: TGTGCCAGTAGCCTACCGTGGGGACAGGGGGATAGGCAGTTCTTC. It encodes CASSLPWGQGDRQFF.

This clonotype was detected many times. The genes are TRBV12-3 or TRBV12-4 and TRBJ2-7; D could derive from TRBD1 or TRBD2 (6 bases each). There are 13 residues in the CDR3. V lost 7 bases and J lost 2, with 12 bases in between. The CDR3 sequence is CASTPGAPYEQYF. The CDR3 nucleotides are TGTGCCAGCACCCCGGGGGCCCCCTACGAGCAGTACTTC.

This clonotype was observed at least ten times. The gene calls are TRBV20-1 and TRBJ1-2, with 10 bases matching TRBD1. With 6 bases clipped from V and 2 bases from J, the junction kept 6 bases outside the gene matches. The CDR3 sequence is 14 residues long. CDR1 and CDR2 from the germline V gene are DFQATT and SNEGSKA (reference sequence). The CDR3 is CSASDRGPNYGYTF. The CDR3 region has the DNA TGCAGTGCAAGCGACAGGGGGCCGAACTATGGCTACACCTTC.

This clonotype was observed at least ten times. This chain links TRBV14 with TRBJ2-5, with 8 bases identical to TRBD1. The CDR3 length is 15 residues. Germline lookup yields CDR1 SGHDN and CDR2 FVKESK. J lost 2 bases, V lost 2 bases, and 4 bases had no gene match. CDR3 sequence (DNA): TGTGCCAGCAGCCAAATACAGGGGGTTCAAGAGACCCAGTACTTC. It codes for CASSQIQGVQETQYF.

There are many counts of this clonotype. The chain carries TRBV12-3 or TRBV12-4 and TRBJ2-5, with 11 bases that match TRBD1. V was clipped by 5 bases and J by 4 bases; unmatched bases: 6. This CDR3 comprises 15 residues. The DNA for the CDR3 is TGTGCCAGCAGTCCTCGGACAGGGGGCACAGAGACCCAGTACTTC. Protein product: CASSPRTGGTETQYF.

CDR3 region: CASRGQRGEQYF. The CDR3 nucleotides read TGTGCCAGCAGAGGCCAGAGGGGAGAGCAGTACTTC. The rearrangement joins TRBV7-8 to TRBJ2-7; D is possibly TRBD1 or TRBD2 (5 bases each). Trimming removed 6 bases from V and 7 bases from J, with 13 bases in between. CDR1 and CDR2 from the germline V gene are SGHVS and FQNEAQ. The CDR3 is 12 amino acids.

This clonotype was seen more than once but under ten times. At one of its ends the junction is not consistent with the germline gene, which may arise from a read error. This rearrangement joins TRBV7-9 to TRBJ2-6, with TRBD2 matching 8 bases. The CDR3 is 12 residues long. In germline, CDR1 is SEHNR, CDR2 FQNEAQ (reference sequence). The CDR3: CASPGRANGLTF. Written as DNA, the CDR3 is TGTGCCAGCCCCGGGAGGGCCAACGGCCTGACTTTC.

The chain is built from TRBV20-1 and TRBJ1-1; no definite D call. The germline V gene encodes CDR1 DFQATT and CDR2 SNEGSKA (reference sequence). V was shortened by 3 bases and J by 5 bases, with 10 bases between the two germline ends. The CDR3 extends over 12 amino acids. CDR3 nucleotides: TGCAGTGCTAGGGGTTGGCAGACTGAAGCTTTCTTT. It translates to CSARGWQTEAFF.

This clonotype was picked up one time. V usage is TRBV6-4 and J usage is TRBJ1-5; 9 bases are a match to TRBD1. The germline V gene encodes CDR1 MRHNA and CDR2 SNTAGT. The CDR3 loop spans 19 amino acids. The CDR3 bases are TGTACCATCAGTCCTCGGCCGGGAGGGACAGGGAGGTTCAATCAGCCCCAGCATTTT. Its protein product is CTISPRPGGTGRFNQPQHF.

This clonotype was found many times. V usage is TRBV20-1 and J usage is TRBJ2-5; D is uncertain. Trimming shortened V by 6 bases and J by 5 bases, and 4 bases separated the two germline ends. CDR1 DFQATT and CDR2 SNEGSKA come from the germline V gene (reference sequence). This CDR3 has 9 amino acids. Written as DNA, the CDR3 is TGCAGTGCCGGGGAGACCCAGTACTTC. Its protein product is CSAGETQYF.

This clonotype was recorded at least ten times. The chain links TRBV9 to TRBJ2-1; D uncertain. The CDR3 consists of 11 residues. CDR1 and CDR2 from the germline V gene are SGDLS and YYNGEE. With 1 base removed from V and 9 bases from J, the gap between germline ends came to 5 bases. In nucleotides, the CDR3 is TGTGCCAGCAGCGTAAACAGTGAGCAGTTCTTC. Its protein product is CASSVNSEQFF.

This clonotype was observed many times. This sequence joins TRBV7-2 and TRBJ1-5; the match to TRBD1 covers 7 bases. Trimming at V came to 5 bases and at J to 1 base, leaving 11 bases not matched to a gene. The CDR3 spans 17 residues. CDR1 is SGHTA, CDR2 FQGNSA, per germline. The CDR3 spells CASSPAAKGQSNQPQHF. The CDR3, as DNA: TGTGCCAGCAGCCCAGCGGCCAAGGGACAGAGCAATCAGCCCCAGCATTTT.